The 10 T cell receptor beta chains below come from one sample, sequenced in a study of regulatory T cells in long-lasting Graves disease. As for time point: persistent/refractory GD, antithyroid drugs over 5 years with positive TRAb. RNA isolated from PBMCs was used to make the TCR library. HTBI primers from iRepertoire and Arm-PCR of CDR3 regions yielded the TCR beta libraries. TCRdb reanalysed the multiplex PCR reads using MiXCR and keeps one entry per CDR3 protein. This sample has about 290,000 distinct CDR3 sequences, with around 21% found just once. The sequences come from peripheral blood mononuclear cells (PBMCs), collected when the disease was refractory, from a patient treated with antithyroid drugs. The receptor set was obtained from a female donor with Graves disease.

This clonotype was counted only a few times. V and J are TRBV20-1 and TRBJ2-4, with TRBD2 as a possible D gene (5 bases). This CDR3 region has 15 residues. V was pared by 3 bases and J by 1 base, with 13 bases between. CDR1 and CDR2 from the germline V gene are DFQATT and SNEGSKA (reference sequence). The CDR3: CSASRTSGAKNIQYF. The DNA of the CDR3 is TGCAGTGCTAGCAGGACCAGCGGCGCCAAAAACATTCAGTACTTC.

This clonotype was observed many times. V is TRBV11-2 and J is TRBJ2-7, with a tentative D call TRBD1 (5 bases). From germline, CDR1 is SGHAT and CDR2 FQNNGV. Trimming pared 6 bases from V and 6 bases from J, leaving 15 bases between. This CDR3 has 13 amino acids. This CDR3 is CASRAGMVSEQYF. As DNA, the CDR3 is TGTGCCAGCAGGGCAGGGATGGTCAGCGAGCAGTACTTC. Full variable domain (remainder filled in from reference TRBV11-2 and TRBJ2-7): EAGVAQSPRYKIIEKRQSVAFWCNPISGHATLYWYQQILGQGPKLLIQFQNNGVVDDSQLPKDRFSAERLKGVDSTLKIQPAKLEDSAVYLCASRAGMVSEQYFGPGTRLTVT.

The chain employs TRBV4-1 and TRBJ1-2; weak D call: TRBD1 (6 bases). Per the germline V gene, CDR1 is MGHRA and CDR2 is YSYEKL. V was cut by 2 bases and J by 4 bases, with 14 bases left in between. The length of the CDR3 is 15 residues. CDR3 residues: CASSQPLRGVYGYTF. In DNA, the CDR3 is TGCGCCAGCAGCCAACCCCTTAGGGGGGTCTATGGCTACACCTTC.

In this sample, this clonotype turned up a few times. As DNA, the CDR3 is TGTGCCAGCAGCCGTGAAGTAAGGGGTTGGGAGACCCAGTACTTC. Amino acid sequence: CASSREVRGWETQYF. The chain uses TRBV4-2 and TRBJ2-5; D may be TRBD1 (5 bases). Between the trimmed V and J ends, which lost 4 bases and 5 bases, there was a span of 17 bases. Germline V gene sequence: CDR1 LGHNA, CDR2 YNFKEQ. The CDR3 totals 15 residues.

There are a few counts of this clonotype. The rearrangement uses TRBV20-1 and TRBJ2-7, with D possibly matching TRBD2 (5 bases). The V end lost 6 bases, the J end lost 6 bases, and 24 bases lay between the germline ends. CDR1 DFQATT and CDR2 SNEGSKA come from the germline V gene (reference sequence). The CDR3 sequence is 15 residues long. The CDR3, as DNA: TGCAGTGCCCCAACCGCTCGTGGCGGGTGGAGCGAGCAGTACTTC. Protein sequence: CSAPTARGGWSEQYF.

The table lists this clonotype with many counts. The CDR3 DNA sequence: TGTGCCAGCAGCTTAGAGGCCCACTCCTACGAGCAGTACTTC. Residues: CASSLEAHSYEQYF. This chain uses TRBV11-1 with TRBJ2-7, with D uncertain. Germline-derived CDR1 and CDR2 are SGHAT and FQDESV (reference sequence). V was shortened by 1 base and J by 0 bases, with 7 bases between the two germline ends. This CDR3 is 14 amino acids long.

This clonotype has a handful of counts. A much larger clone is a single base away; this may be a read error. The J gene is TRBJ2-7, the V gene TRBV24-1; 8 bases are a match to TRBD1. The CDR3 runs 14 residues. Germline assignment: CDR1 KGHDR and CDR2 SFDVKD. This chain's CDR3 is CTSQDREGVREQYF. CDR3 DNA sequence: TGTACCTCGCAGGACAGGGAAGGGGTGAGAGAGCAGTACTTC.

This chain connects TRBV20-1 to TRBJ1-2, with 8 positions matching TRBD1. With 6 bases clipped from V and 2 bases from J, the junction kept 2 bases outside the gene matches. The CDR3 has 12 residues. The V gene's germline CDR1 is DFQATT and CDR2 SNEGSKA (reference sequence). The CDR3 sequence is CSAQGANYGYTF. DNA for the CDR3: TGCAGTGCCCAGGGGGCGAACTATGGCTACACCTTC.

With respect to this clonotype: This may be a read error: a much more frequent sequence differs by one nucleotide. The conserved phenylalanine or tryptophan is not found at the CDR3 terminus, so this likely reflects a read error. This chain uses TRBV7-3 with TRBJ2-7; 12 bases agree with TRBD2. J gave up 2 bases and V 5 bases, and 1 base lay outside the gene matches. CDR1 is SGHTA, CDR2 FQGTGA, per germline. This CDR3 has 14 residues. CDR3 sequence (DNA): TGTGCCAGCAGCCGGACTAGCGGGGCCTACGAGCAGTACTAC. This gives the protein CASSRTSGAYEQYY.

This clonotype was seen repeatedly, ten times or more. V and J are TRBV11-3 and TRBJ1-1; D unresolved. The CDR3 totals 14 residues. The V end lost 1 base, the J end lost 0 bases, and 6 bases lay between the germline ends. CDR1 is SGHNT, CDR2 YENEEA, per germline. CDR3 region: CASSLVPVNTEAFF. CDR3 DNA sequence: TGTGCCAGCAGCTTAGTTCCAGTGAACACTGAAGCTTTCTTT.